This TCR beta chain stems from a study of blood T cells in healthy people across ages. Findings and caveats of the study: CMV status of donors was unknown, possibly confounding expanded clonotype changes.

Using a J-beta primer mix together with a sample-barcoded 5' primer, a second PCR was run for about 6 to 12 cycles. TCRdb analysed the 5' RACE reads with MiXCR anew, one entry per CDR3 protein. The data contain roughly 1.5 million distinct CDR3 sequences, less than 45% of them seen just once; the ten biggest clones take up just over 4%. Points on this clonotype: The target antigen is unknown.

The V end lost 3 bases, the J end lost 1 base, and 9 bases lay between the germline ends. This CDR3 has 15 amino acids. Germline lookup yields CDR1 ENHRY and CDR2 SYGVKD. This TCR was sampled from a woman younger than 35 in good health. V gene TRBV10-3 combines with J gene TRBJ1-4, with D perhaps TRBD1 (5 bases). The specimen sequenced was blood. CDR3 sequence (DNA): TGTGCCATCAGTGAAGGGGTCGTAACTAATGAAAAACTGTTTTTT. Protein sequence: CAISEGVVTNEKLFF.